The 25 T cell receptor beta chains below all came from one sample that was sequenced in a study of cytomegalovirus exposure and HLA in healthy donors. PCR employed 60 Vbeta and 13 Jbeta primers. The table came from immunoSEQ multiplex PCR; TCRdb's copy has only in-frame clones and leaves some out. This listing includes 150,000 to 200,000 clones. The specimen sequenced was PBMCs. Receptors originate from a man younger than 45 in good health and CMV-seronegative.

The chain has TRBV6-5 and TRBJ1-1; D might be TRBD1 (5 bases). CDR1 is MNHEY and CDR2 is SVGAGI in the germline V gene. This CDR3 is 13 amino acids long. The V end was cut by 6 bases, the J end by 1 base, with 9 bases between. The DNA of the CDR3 is TGTGCCAGCAGACCCGGGGGGAACACTGAAGCTTTCTTT. It translates to CASRPGGNTEAFF.

As for this clone: The junction departs from germline at one end; a sequencing error may be responsible. The same CDR3 is also encoded by other DNA sequences in this sample. The J gene is TRBJ1-2, the V gene TRBV6-1; tentative D call: TRBD1 (6 bases). This CDR3 is built from 13 residues. The germline gives CDR1 MNHNS, CDR2 SASEGT. The CDR3 bases are TGCGCCAGCAGGGACACTTCTAACTATGGCTACACCTTC. Protein sequence: CASRDTSNYGYTF.

The V and J genes are TRBV2 and TRBJ2-7, with a possible D match to TRBD2 (6 bases). Germline-derived CDR1 and CDR2 are SNHLY and FYNNEI. Trimming removed 3 bases at V and 2 bases at J, with 11 bases between. This CDR3 has 14 amino acids. CDR3 nucleotide sequence: TGTGCCAGCAGTGATGCAGGCGGGGCCTACGAGCAGTACTTC. Translating gives CASSDAGGAYEQYF.

V is TRBV2 and J is TRBJ1-1; no firm D call. The CDR3 loop spans 13 amino acids. V was pared by 3 bases and J by 2 bases, with 7 bases between. Per germline, CDR1 SNHLY and CDR2 FYNNEI. This chain's CDR3 is CASSDAGNTEAFF. For the CDR3, the DNA is TGTGCCAGCAGTGACGCGGGTAACACTGAAGCTTTCTTT.

The CDR3, as DNA: TGTGCCAGTAGGAACAGGGACACCGGGGAGCTGTTTTTT. It translates to CASRNRDTGELFF. V usage is TRBV19 and J usage is TRBJ2-2; perhaps TRBD1 as D (6 bases). Germline CDR1 reads LNHDA; CDR2 reads SQIVND (reference sequence). CDR3 size: 13 residues. Trimming took off 6 bases at V and 3 bases at J, with 8 bases between the two ends.

This chain joins TRBV4-3 and TRBJ2-4, with a weak D call TRBD2 (6 bases). The CDR3 runs to 16 residues. In germline, CDR1 is LGHNA, CDR2 YSLEER. Trimming took off 0 bases at V and 0 bases at J, with 9 bases between the two ends. Written as DNA, the CDR3 is TGCGCCAGCAGCCAAGAGGGGGGACTAGCCAAAAACATTCAGTACTTC. Encoded protein: CASSQEGGLAKNIQYF.

The chain combines TRBV6-5 with TRBJ1-1; perhaps TRBD1 as D (5 bases). V gave up 2 bases and J gave up 2 bases, with 15 bases separating them. The germline CDR1 and CDR2 sequences are MNHEY and SVGAGI. The CDR3 is 16 amino acids. Here the CDR3 reads CASSYGTAGLNTEAFF. As DNA, the CDR3 is TGTGCCAGCAGTTACGGGACTGCGGGGCTCAACACTGAAGCTTTCTTT.

The gene calls are TRBV7-9 and TRBJ1-5; 7 nucleotides align to TRBD1. CDR3 length: 16 amino acids. V lost 5 bases, J lost 0 bases, and 7 bases stayed unmatched. From germline, CDR1 is SEHNR and CDR2 FQNEAQ (reference sequence). CDR3 amino acids: CASSRGQAYSNQPQHF. For the CDR3, the DNA is TGTGCCAGCAGCCGTGGACAGGCCTATAGCAATCAGCCCCAGCATTTT.

CDR3 DNA sequence: TGTGCCAGCAGTTTAATACAGGGCAGGAATGAGCAGTTCTTC. This gives the protein CASSLIQGRNEQFF. J is TRBJ2-1 and V is TRBV28; D is possibly TRBD1 (6 bases). CDR1 is MDHEN, CDR2 SYDVKM, per germline. V was cut by 2 bases and J by 7 bases, with 12 bases left in between. There are 14 residues in the CDR3.

The gene calls are TRBV5-1 and TRBJ2-1, with 14 bases that match TRBD2. Germline loops: CDR1 SGHRS, CDR2 YFSETQ. The V gene end was trimmed by 4 bases and the J gene end by 6 bases; junction bases not matched to a gene: 6. This CDR3 comprises 16 residues. The DNA for the CDR3 is TGCGCCAGCAGCCGACAGACTAGCGGGAGGGCCAATGAGCAGTTCTTC. Protein sequence: CASSRQTSGRANEQFF.

V usage is TRBV7-2 and J usage is TRBJ1-5; no clear D gene. This CDR3 contains 13 residues. V was clipped by 6 bases and J by 3 bases, with 9 bases between them. Germline V gene sequence: CDR1 SGHTA, CDR2 FQGNSA. The CDR3 protein is CASSSGYNQPQHF. For the CDR3, the DNA is TGTGCCAGCAGTTCGGGGTACAATCAGCCCCAGCATTTT.

This rearrangement joins TRBV18 to TRBJ2-1; maybe TRBD2 (5 bases). Germline V CDR1 and CDR2: KGHSH, LQKENI. The CDR3 runs to 15 residues. The V end was cut by 2 bases, the J end by 1 base, with 9 bases between. CDR3 DNA sequence: TGTGCCAGCTCACCAACAGCGGTTTCCTACAATGAGCAGTTCTTC. Its translation: CASSPTAVSYNEQFF.

The chain is built from TRBV18 and TRBJ2-7, with 8 positions matching TRBD1. Germline V gene data show CDR1 as KGHSH and CDR2 as LQKENI. After removal of 3 bases from V and 0 bases from J, the junction contained 1 base not matched to a gene. This CDR3 region has 14 residues. CDR3 coding DNA: TGTGCCAGCTCACCGGACAGGGTCTCCTACGAGCAGTACTTC. This sequence encodes CASSPDRVSYEQYF.

This chain links TRBV29-1 with TRBJ1-1; D perhaps matches TRBD1 (6 bases). Germline assignment: CDR1 SQVTM and CDR2 ANQGSEA. This CDR3 has 15 residues. The V gene lost 3 bases and the J gene lost 1 base, with 15 bases spanning the gap. As DNA, the CDR3 is TGCAGCGTTGATGAACAGGGTTTTCGGAACACTGAAGCTTTCTTT. Encoded protein: CSVDEQGFRNTEAFF.

V is TRBV5-1 and J is TRBJ1-4; no clear D gene. Between the trimmed V and J ends, which lost 4 bases and 5 bases, there was a span of 15 bases. CDR1 is SGHRS and CDR2 is YFSETQ in the germline V gene. There are 15 residues in the CDR3. The CDR3: CASSDLGSGNEKLFF. The CDR3 bases are TGCGCCAGCAGCGATTTGGGAAGCGGCAATGAAAAACTGTTTTTT. Full variable domain (remainder filled in from reference TRBV5-1 and TRBJ1-4): KAGVTQTPRYLIKTRGQQVTLSCSPISGHRSVSWYQQTPGQGLQFLFEYFSETQRNKGNFPGRFSGRQFSNSRSEMNVSTLELGDSALYLCASSDLGSGNEKLFFGSGTQLSVL.

The gene calls are TRBV5-5 and TRBJ1-1; the D gene is possibly TRBD1 (6 bases). This CDR3 spans 14 amino acids. CDR1 is SGHKS and CDR2 is YYEKEE in the germline V gene (reference sequence). Trimming pared 0 bases from V and 8 bases from J, leaving 14 bases between. The CDR3 sequence is CASSLVRGQSEAFF. The CDR3, as DNA: TGTGCCAGCAGCTTGGTAAGAGGACAGTCGGAAGCTTTCTTT.

The CDR3 DNA follows: TGCGCCAGCATGACAGGGGATTATTCGAACACTGAAGCTTTCTTT. Translated: CASMTGDYSNTEAFF. The gene calls are TRBV5-1 and TRBJ1-1; TRBD1 agrees at 8 bases. The V and J ends lost 6 bases and 1 base, in that order; junction bases with no gene match: 8. There are 15 residues in the CDR3. Germline CDR1 SGHRS, CDR2 YFSETQ.

The V and J genes are TRBV4-1 and TRBJ2-1; TRBD2 aligns across 11 bases. The CDR3 runs 15 residues. V dropped 7 bases and J dropped 7; count of bases not matched to a gene: 9. CDR1 is MGHRA and CDR2 is YSYEKL in the germline V gene. The CDR3 nucleotides are TGCGCCAGCACTACTAGCGGGAGACAGGAGAATGAGCAGTTCTTC. Amino acid sequence: CASTTSGRQENEQFF.

This chain connects TRBV6-5 to TRBJ2-2, with 7 bases lining up with TRBD1. V dropped 4 bases and J dropped 3; count of bases not matched to a gene: 8. Per the germline V gene, CDR1 is MNHEY and CDR2 is SVGAGI. This CDR3 is 16 amino acids long. This CDR3 reads CASSFGQARYTGELFF. CDR3 sequence (DNA): TGTGCCAGCAGTTTTGGACAGGCGAGGTACACCGGGGAGCTGTTTTTT.

The chain couples TRBV19 to TRBJ1-4; tentatively, D is TRBD1 (6 bases). With 5 bases removed from V and 2 bases from J, the gap between germline ends came to 12 bases. CDR3 length equals 15 residues. Per the germline V gene, CDR1 is LNHDA and CDR2 is SQIVND (reference sequence). CDR3 DNA: TGTGCCAGTAGTGTCGGACAGATGACTAATGAAAAACTGTTTTTT. Translation: CASSVGQMTNEKLFF.

This rearrangement joins TRBV5-1 to TRBJ2-2; TRBD2 matches 12 bases. CDR1 and CDR2 (germline): SGHRS, YFSETQ. V shed 4 bases and J 1 base; nucleotides not matched to a gene: 2. The CDR3 totals 16 residues. CDR3 in DNA: TGCGCCAGCAGCGGGGGACTAGCGGGGAACACCGGGGAGCTGTTTTTT. As protein: CASSGGLAGNTGELFF.

The chain couples TRBV7-9 to TRBJ1-1, with unresolved D. The CDR3 sequence is 15 residues long. Trimming cost V 7 bases and J 1 base, with 16 bases left between them. The V gene's germline CDR1 is SEHNR and CDR2 FQNEAQ (reference sequence). The CDR3 coding sequence is TGTGCCAGCAAGGTAGAGACGACAAAGAACACTGAAGCTTTCTTT. Protein product: CASKVETTKNTEAFF.

The V gene is TRBV11-2, the J gene TRBJ2-7; possible D gene TRBD2, 5 bases. Trimming left V 5 bases short and J 4 bases short, with 9 bases between. The germline gives CDR1 SGHAT, CDR2 FQNNGV. CDR3 size: 12 residues. CDR3 DNA sequence: TGTGCCAGCAGCCCGGCGGGTTACGAGCAGTACTTC. Protein product: CASSPAGYEQYF. The variable domain in full, completed from reference TRBV11-2 and TRBJ2-7, reads EAGVAQSPRYKIIEKRQSVAFWCNPISGHATLYWYQQILGQGPKLLIQFQNNGVVDDSQLPKDRFSAERLKGVDSTLKIQPAKLEDSAVYLCASSPAGYEQYFGPGTRLTVT.

The rearrangement links TRBV29-1 to TRBJ2-7; 7 bases are a match to TRBD1. Germline values: CDR1 SQVTM, CDR2 ANQGSEA. V trimming: 6 bases; J trimming: 1 base; junction bases outside the gene matches: 15. The CDR3 spans 16 residues. CDR3 bases: TGCAGCGTGCTGACTAAGATGACAGGGATTTCCTACGAGCAGTACTTC. This sequence encodes CSVLTKMTGISYEQYF.

The chain links TRBV27 to TRBJ2-3; a weak D match, TRBD1 (5 bases). The ends were cut back, 7 bases at V and 0 bases at J, with 20 bases in the middle. The germline V gene has CDR1 MNHEY and CDR2 SMNVEV (reference sequence). There are 17 residues in the CDR3. CDR3 DNA: TGTGCCAGCATAGAGTCGAAGGGGTATCTGAGCACAGATACGCAGTATTTT. Protein: CASIESKGYLSTDTQYF.